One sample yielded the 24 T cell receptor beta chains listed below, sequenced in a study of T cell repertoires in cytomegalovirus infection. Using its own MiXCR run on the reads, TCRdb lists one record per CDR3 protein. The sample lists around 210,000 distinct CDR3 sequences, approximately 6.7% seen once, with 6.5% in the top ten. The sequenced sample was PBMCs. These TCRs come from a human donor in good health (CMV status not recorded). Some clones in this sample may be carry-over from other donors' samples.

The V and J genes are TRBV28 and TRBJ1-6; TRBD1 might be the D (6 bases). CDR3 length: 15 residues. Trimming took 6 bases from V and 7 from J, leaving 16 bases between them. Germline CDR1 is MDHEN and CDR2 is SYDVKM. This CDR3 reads CASSRIYRGNSPLHF. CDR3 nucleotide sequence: TGTGCCAGCAGCCGTATTTATAGGGGGAATTCACCCCTCCACTTT.

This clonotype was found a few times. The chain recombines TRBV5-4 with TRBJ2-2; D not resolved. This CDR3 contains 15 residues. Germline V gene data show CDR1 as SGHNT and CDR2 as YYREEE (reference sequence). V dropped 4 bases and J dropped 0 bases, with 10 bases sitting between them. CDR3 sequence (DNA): TGTGCCAGCAGCGTACGTGGTGCGAACACCGGGGAGCTGTTTTTT. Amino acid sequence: CASSVRGANTGELFF.

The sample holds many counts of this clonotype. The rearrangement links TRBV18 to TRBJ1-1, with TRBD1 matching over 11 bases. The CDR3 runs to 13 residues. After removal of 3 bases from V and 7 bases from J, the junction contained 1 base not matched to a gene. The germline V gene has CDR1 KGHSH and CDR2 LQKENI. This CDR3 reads CASSPGQGVEAFF. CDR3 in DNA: TGTGCCAGCTCACCGGGACAGGGGGTTGAAGCTTTCTTT.

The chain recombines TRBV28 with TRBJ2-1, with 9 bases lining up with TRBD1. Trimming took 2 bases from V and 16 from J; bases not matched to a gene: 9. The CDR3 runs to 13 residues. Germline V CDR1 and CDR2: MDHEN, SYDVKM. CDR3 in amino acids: CASSLRATGGCFF. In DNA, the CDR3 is TGTGCCAGCAGTTTAAGGGCAACAGGGGGCTGTTTCTTC.

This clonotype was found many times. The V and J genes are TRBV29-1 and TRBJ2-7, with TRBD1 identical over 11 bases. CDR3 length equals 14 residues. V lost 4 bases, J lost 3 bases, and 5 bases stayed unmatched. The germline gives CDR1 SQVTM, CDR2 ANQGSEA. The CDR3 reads CSVGGTGGDYEQYF. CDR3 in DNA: TGCAGCGTTGGCGGGACAGGGGGTGACTACGAGCAGTACTTC.

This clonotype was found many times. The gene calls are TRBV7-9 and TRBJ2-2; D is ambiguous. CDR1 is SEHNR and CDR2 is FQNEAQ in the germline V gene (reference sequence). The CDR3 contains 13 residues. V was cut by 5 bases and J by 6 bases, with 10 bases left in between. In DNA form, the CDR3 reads TGTGCCAGCAGCCCCCCTGTCCCCGGGGAGCTGTTTTTT. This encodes CASSPPVPGELFF.

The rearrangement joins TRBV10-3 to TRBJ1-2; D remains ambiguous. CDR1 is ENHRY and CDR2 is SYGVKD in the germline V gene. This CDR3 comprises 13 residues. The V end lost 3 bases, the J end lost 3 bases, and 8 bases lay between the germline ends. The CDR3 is CAISEGGHYGYTF. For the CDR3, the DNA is TGTGCCATCAGTGAAGGAGGCCACTATGGCTACACCTTC.

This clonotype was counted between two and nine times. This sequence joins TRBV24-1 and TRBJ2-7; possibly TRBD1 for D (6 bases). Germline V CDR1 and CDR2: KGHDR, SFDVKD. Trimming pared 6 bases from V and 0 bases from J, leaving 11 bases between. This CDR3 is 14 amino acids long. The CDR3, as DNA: TGTGCCACCAGTAGCCAGGACAGCTCCTACGAGCAGTACTTC. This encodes CATSSQDSSYEQYF.

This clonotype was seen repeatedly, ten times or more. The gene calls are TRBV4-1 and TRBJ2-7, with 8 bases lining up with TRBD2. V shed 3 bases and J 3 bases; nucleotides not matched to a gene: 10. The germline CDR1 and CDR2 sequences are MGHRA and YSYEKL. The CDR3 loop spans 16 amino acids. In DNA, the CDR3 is TGCGCCAGCAGCCATGTCGTTACGGGGGGGCACTACGAGCAGTACTTC. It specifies CASSHVVTGGHYEQYF.

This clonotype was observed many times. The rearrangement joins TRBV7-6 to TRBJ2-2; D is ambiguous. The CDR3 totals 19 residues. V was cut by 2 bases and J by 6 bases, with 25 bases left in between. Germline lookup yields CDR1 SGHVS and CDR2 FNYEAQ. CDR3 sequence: CASSLPREGIRYEAGELFF. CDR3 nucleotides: TGTGCCAGCAGCTTACCTCGAGAAGGGATTAGATACGAAGCCGGGGAGCTGTTTTTT.

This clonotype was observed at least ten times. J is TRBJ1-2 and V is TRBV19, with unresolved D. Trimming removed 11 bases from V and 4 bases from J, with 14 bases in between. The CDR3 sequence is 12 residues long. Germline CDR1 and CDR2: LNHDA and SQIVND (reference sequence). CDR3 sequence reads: CAVTTVGYGYTF. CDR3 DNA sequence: TGTGCCGTAACAACGGTTGGCTATGGCTACACCTTC.

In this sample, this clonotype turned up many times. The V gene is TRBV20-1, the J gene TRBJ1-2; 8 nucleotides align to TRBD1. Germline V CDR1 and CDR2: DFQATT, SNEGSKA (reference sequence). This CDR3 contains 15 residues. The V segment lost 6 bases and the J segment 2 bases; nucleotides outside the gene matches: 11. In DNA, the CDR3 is TGCAGTGCCGATCAGGCCGGGACAGGAAACTATGGCTACACCTTC. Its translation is CSADQAGTGNYGYTF.

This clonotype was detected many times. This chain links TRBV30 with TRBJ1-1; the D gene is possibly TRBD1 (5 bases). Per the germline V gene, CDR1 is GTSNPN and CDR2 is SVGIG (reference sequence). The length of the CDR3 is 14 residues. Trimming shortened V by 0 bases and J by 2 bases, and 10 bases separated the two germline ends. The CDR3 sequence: CAWSVTGLNTEAFF. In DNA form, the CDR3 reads TGTGCCTGGAGTGTTACGGGGCTAAACACTGAAGCTTTCTTT.

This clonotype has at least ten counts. CDR3 bases: TGTGCCACCTCTCCCCGGGGGGGCGAGCAGTACTTC. The encoded protein is CATSPRGGEQYF. V usage is TRBV3-1 and J usage is TRBJ2-7; 8 nucleotides align to TRBD2. With 10 bases clipped from V and 6 bases from J, the junction kept 8 bases outside the gene matches. The germline CDR1 and CDR2 sequences are LGHDT and YNNKEL (reference sequence). The CDR3 is 12 residues long.

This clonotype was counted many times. As DNA, the CDR3 is TGTGCCAGTAGTATTGGAGGGGAGCAGCCCCAGCATTTT. It is translated as CASSIGGEQPQHF. The chain combines TRBV19 with TRBJ1-5, with D possibly being TRBD1 (5 bases). V dropped 3 bases and J dropped 7 bases, with 10 bases sitting between them. The germline CDR1 and CDR2 sequences are LNHDA and SQIVND (reference sequence). The CDR3 consists of 13 residues. Looking up the rest from reference TRBV19 and TRBJ1-5 gives the full variable domain: DGGITQSPKYLFRKEGQNVTLSCEQNLNHDAMYWYRQDPGQGLRLIYYSQIVNDFQKGDIAEGYSVSREKKESFPLTVTSAQKNPTAFYLCASSIGGEQPQHFGDGTRLSIL.

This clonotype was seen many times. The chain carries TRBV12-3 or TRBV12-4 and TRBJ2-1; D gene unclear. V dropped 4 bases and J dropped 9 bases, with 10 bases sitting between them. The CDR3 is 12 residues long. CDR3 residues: CASSSRHFEQFF. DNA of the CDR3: TGTGCCAGCAGTTCCCGACACTTTGAGCAGTTCTTC.

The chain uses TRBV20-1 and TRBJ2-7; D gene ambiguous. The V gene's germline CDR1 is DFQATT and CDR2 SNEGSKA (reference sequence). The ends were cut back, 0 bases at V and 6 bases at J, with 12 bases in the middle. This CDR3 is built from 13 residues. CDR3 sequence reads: CSAREGQMAEQYF. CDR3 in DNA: TGCAGTGCTAGAGAAGGGCAGATGGCCGAGCAGTACTTC.

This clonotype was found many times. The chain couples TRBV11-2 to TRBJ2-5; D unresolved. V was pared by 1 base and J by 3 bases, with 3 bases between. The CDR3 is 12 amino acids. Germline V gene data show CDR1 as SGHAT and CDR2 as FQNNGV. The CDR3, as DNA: TGTGCCAGCAGCTTAGTTGAAGAGACCCAGTACTTC. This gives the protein CASSLVEETQYF.

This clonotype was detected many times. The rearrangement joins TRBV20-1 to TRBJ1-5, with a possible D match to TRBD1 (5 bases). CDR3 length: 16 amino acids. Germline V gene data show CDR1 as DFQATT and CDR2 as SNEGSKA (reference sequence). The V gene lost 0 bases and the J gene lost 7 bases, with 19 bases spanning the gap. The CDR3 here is CSARDAPSRGGQPQHF. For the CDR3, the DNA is TGCAGTGCTAGAGATGCGCCGTCCCGGGGCGGCCAGCCCCAGCATTTT.

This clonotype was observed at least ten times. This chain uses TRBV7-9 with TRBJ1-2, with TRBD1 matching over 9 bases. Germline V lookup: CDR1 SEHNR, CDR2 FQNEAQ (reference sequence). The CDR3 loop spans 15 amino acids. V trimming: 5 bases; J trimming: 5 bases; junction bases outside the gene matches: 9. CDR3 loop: CASSPNAGTGYGYTF. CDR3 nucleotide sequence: TGTGCCAGCAGCCCAAACGCCGGGACAGGGTATGGCTACACCTTC.

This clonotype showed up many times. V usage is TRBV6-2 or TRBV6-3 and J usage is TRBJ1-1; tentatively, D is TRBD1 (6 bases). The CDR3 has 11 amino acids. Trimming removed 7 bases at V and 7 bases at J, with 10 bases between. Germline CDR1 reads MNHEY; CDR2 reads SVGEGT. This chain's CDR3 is CASTSTGEAFF. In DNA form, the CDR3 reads TGTGCCAGCACCTCGACAGGTGAAGCTTTCTTT.

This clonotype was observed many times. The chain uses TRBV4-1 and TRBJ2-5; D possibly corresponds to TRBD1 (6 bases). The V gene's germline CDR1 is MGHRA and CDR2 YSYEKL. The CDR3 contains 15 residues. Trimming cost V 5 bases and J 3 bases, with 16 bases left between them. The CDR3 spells CASSSRDNTKETQYF. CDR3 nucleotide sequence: TGCGCCAGCAGCAGCCGGGACAACACTAAAGAGACCCAGTACTTC.

The CDR3 here is CASKPENSPLHF. The CDR3 bases are TGTGCCAGCAAACCGGAGAATTCACCCCTCCACTTT. The rearrangement uses TRBV19 and TRBJ1-6; D gene unclear. The V and J ends lost 9 bases and 7 bases respectively, with 10 bases between them. CDR1 is LNHDA and CDR2 is SQIVND in the germline V gene (reference sequence). This CDR3 region has 12 residues.

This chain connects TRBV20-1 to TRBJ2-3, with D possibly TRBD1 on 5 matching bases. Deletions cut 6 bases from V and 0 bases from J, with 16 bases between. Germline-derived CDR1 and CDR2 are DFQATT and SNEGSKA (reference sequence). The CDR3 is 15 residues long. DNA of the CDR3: TGCAGTGCCCCCGATCTAGGGGCTAGCACAGATACGCAGTATTTT. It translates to CSAPDLGASTDTQYF.